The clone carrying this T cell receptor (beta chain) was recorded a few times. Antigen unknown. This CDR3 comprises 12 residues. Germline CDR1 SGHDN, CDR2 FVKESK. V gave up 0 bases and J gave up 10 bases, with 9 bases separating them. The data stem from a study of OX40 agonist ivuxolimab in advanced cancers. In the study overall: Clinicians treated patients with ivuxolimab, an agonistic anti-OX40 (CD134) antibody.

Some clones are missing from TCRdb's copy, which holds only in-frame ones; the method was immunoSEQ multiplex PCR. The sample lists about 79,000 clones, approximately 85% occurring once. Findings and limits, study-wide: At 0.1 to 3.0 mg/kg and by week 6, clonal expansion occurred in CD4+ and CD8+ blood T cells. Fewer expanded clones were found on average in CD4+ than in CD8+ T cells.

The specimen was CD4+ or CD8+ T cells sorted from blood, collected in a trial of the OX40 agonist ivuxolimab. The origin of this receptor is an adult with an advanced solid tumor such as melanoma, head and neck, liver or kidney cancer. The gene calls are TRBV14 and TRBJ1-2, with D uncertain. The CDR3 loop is CASSQDRTVYTF. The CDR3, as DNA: TGTGCCAGCAGCCAAGATAGGACGGTCTACACCTTC.